These T cell receptor beta chains were read from a single sample in a study of follicular helper T cells after annual influenza vaccination. Profiling relied on immunoSEQ multiplex PCR, and the TCRdb table lists in-frame clones only, not all of them. The repertoire holds 6,500 to 8,000 clones, with roughly four fifths as singletons. The starting material was CXCR5- memory CD4+ T cells sorted from blood, obtained 7 days after influenza vaccination. Every receptor here comes from an adult who received the influenza vaccine. Each CDR3 is given without its conserved first and last residue. D genes are given only for firm matches.

v_call	j_call	d_call	cdr3_aa
TRBV5-1	TRBJ1-1	TRBD1	ASSLNGQGDTEAF
TRBV18	TRBJ1-1	NA	ASSPAGNTEAF
TRBV10-3	TRBJ2-2	NA	AISDSNLRTGELF
TRBV15	TRBJ2-3	NA	ATSKDEGGGGDTQY
TRBV9	TRBJ1-1	NA	ASSVEQHGEAF
TRBV19	TRBJ2-1	NA	ASSIGGPAYNEQF
TRBV28	TRBJ1-5	NA	ASSLLRGGGNQPQH
TRBV5-5	TRBJ1-4	NA	ASTAGPGREDEKLF
TRBV5-6	TRBJ2-3	NA	ASTQGRVDTQY
TRBV6-4	TRBJ2-1	NA	ASSVEIYNEQF